This TCR beta chain is from a study of T cells in Graves' hyperthyroidism and ophthalmopathy. Clinical symptoms, serum thyroxine, TRAb, thyroid ultrasound and orbital computed tomography established diagnosis. Source material for PBMCs was 9 to 10 ml fresh peripheral blood. Trimming pared 5 bases from V and 3 bases from J, leaving 16 bases between. The CDR3 loop spans 15 amino acids. Germline values: CDR1 LNHDA, CDR2 SQIVND (reference sequence). This clonotype has ten or more counts. TCR beta CDR3 region amplification was performed from RNA transcripts. The HTBI primer set drove a first-round RT-PCR of the TCR CDR3. TCRdb itself ran the multiplex PCR reads through MiXCR, one entry per CDR3 protein. The sample contains about 840,000 distinct CDR3 sequences, about two fifths of which appear only once.

The sample comprised blood. This TCR was recovered from a man aged 18-30 years with Graves' hyperthyroidism. The chain carries TRBV19 and TRBJ1-1; D is ambiguous. The CDR3 loop reads CASSAFAVGDTEAFF. The CDR3 DNA follows: TGTGCCAGTAGTGCGTTCGCCGTTGGGGACACTGAAGCTTTCTTT.